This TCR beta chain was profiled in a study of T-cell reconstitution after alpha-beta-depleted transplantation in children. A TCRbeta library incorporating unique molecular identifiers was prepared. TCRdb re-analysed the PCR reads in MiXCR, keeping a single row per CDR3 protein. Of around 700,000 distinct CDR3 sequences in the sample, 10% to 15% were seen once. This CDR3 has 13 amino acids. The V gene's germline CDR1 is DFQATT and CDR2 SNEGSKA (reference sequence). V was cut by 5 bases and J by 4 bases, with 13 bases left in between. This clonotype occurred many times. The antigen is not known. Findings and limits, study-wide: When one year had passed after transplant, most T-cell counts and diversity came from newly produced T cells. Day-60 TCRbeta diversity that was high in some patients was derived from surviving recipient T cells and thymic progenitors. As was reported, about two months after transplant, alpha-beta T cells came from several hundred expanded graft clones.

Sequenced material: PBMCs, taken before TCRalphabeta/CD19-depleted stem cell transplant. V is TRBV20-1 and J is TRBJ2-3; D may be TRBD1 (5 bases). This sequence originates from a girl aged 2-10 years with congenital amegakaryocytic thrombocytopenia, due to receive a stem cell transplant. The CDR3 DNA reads TGCAGTGCTCCCCCTCAGGGATCAGATACGCAGTATTTT. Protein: CSAPPQGSDTQYF.